These 32 T cell receptor beta chains came from one sample sequenced in a study of blood T cell repertoires in COVID-19. Here immunoSEQ multiplex PCR was the method, and the copy in TCRdb shows in-frame clones only, minus some. The sample holds around 360,000 clones; roughly nine tenths are singletons and the top ten take under 3%. Sample: PBMCs or T cells enriched from blood (not recorded which). These receptors were taken from a woman aged 30 to 39 who had recovered from COVID-19.

The rearrangement joins TRBV12-3 or TRBV12-4 to TRBJ2-3; D unresolved. The CDR3 covers 11 residues. Trimming removed 7 bases at V and 7 bases at J, with 9 bases between. The CDR3 sequence: CASTDLNTQYF. In DNA form, the CDR3 reads TGTGCCAGCACCGACTTGAATACGCAGTATTTT.

The chain recombines TRBV5-1 with TRBJ1-2; D gene uncertain. This CDR3 contains 14 residues. V shed 4 bases and J shed 4 bases, with 14 bases lying between them. The germline CDR1 and CDR2 sequences are SGHRS and YFSETQ. CDR3 DNA sequence: TGCGCCAGCAGCGCCCCCGGGGAGGGCTATGGCTACACCTTC. This encodes CASSAPGEGYGYTF.

The V call is TRBV2, the J call TRBJ2-7; 10 bases are a match to TRBD2. Germline trimming cut 3 bases from V and 4 bases from J; bases unmatched to any gene: 9. The CDR3 runs to 16 residues. Germline CDR1 SNHLY, CDR2 FYNNEI. CDR3 residues: CASSDGLAGASYEQYF. The CDR3 DNA reads as TGTGCCAGCAGTGACGGCCTAGCGGGAGCGTCATACGAGCAGTACTTC.

The chain is built from TRBV7-9 and TRBJ2-7; 11 bases map to TRBD1. CDR3 length equals 17 residues. Per germline, CDR1 SEHNR and CDR2 FQNEAQ (reference sequence). V was pared by 5 bases and J by 2 bases, with 11 bases of the junction left unmatched. CDR3 DNA sequence: TGTGCCAGCAGCACGGACTCCGGGACAGGGGGTCCCTACGAGCAGTACTTC. Amino acids: CASSTDSGTGGPYEQYF.

This clone has a single count. The DNA of the CDR3 is TGTGCCAGCAGCCGGAGAGGGCTAGCGGATTATACGCAGTATTTT. Translation: CASSRRGLADYTQYF. V is TRBV7-2 and J is TRBJ2-3; 7 nucleotides align to TRBD2. This CDR3 spans 15 amino acids. Trimming removed 5 bases from V and 7 bases from J; junction bases left unmatched: 12. Germline CDR1 and CDR2: SGHTA and FQGNSA.

This clone was observed a few times. This chain joins TRBV5-8 and TRBJ1-4; no clear D. The CDR3 is made up of 14 amino acids. V dropped 0 bases and J dropped 8 bases, with 11 bases sitting between them. The V gene's germline CDR1 is SGHTS and CDR2 YDEGEE. The CDR3 region has the DNA TGTGCCAGCAGCTTGGGTGGTGCTCGGGAAAAACTGTTTTTT. Protein sequence: CASSLGGAREKLFF.

J is TRBJ1-2 and V is TRBV12-3 or TRBV12-4, with D uncertain. This CDR3 spans 13 amino acids. Trimming stripped 5 bases from V and 1 base from J, with 8 bases between. The CDR3 loop is CASSNSDNYGYTF. CDR3 sequence (DNA): TGTGCCAGCAGTAACAGTGATAACTATGGCTACACCTTC.

The rearrangement joins TRBV30 to TRBJ2-7; 7 bases align to TRBD2. This CDR3 has 14 residues. Unmatched junction bases numbered 7, after V lost 2 bases and J lost 3 bases. The V gene's germline CDR1 is GTSNPN and CDR2 SVGIG (reference sequence). CDR3 protein: CAWSPRAGSYEQYF. The CDR3 DNA is TGTGCCTGGAGTCCACGAGCGGGAAGCTACGAGCAGTACTTC.

This chain uses TRBV28 with TRBJ1-6, with 7 bases lining up with TRBD1. V lost 5 bases to trimming and J lost 5 bases; unmatched junction nucleotides: 6. The CDR3 has 15 amino acids. Germline-derived CDR1 and CDR2 are MDHEN and SYDVKM. The CDR3 DNA follows: TGTGCCAGCAGTCAAATCGACAGGGATAATTCACCCCTCCACTTT. Its translation: CASSQIDRDNSPLHF.

This chain uses TRBV6-2 or TRBV6-3 with TRBJ2-5, with D hard to call. With 5 bases removed from V and 4 bases from J, the gap between germline ends came to 5 bases. Germline V gene data show CDR1 as MNHEY and CDR2 as SVGEGT. CDR3 length equals 11 residues. The CDR3 sequence: CASSISETQYF. In nucleotides, the CDR3 is TGTGCCAGCAGTATATCAGAGACCCAGTACTTC.

V gene TRBV5-1 combines with J gene TRBJ1-2; 7 bases align to TRBD1. Trimming cost V 4 bases and J 7 bases; bases outside gene matches: 13. This CDR3 comprises 15 residues. The germline CDR1 and CDR2 sequences are SGHRS and YFSETQ. CDR3 residues: CASSPTLTGQAGYTF. Written as DNA, the CDR3 is TGCGCCAGCAGCCCTACCCTGACAGGGCAGGCTGGCTACACCTTC.

This clone has a single count. The V call is TRBV7-9, the J call TRBJ1-1; 8 nucleotides match TRBD1. The length of the CDR3 is 15 residues. CDR1 is SEHNR, CDR2 FQNEAQ, per germline (reference sequence). The junction had 10 bases not matched to a gene; V was cut back by 5 bases and J by 5 bases. CDR3 DNA: TGTGCCAGCAGCGCCCGACAGGGGTGGGGGACTGAAGCTTTCTTT. It translates to CASSARQGWGTEAFF.

The V call is TRBV5-6, the J call TRBJ2-7; 11 bases fit TRBD2. The V segment lost 4 bases and the J segment 2 bases; nucleotides outside the gene matches: 5. CDR3 length: 15 amino acids. Germline lookup yields CDR1 SGHDT and CDR2 YYEEEE. In nucleotides, the CDR3 is TGTGCCAGCAGCCTTAGCGGGAGGGGACCCTACGAGCAGTACTTC. It translates to CASSLSGRGPYEQYF.

This clone was observed a few times. This rearrangement joins TRBV7-9 to TRBJ2-7; the D is unclear. CDR1 and CDR2 from the germline V gene are SEHNR and FQNEAQ (reference sequence). With 2 bases removed from V and 2 bases from J, the gap between germline ends came to 7 bases. This CDR3 region has 13 residues. The CDR3 reads CASSLIPPYEQYF. Written as DNA, the CDR3 is TGTGCCAGCAGCTTAATCCCTCCCTACGAGCAGTACTTC.

The chain uses TRBV28 and TRBJ1-1, with D perhaps matching TRBD1 (5 bases). This CDR3 contains 13 residues. The V end lost 6 bases, the J end lost 4 bases, and 12 bases lay between the germline ends. Germline loops: CDR1 MDHEN, CDR2 SYDVKM. CDR3 DNA sequence: TGTGCCAGCAGCCGCCGGGGGTCCACTGAAGCTTTCTTT. This gives the protein CASSRRGSTEAFF.

This clone appeared a single time. The V gene is TRBV6-2 or TRBV6-3, the J gene TRBJ2-7, with D perhaps matching TRBD1 (8 bases). The CDR3 sequence is 16 residues long. CDR1 is MNHEY and CDR2 is SVGEGT in the germline V gene. V lost 2 bases, J lost 4 bases, and 18 bases lay in between. This CDR3 reads CASSYGPDRGGYEQYF. The CDR3 bases are TGTGCCAGCAGTTACGGACCCGACAGGGGAGGGTACGAGCAGTACTTC.

The chain has TRBV7-9 and TRBJ1-3, with 7 bases lining up with TRBD1. J lost 0 bases, V lost 6 bases, and 8 bases had no gene match. CDR3 length: 16 amino acids. The germline gives CDR1 SEHNR, CDR2 FQNEAQ (reference sequence). DNA of the CDR3: TGTGCCAGCAGGCCCCGAGGACAGGACTCTGGAAACACCATATATTTT. Protein: CASRPRGQDSGNTIYF.

The gene calls are TRBV27 and TRBJ2-7, with 9 bases matching TRBD2. The CDR3 is 14 residues long. CDR1 MNHEY and CDR2 SMNVEV come from the germline V gene (reference sequence). V gave up 0 bases and J gave up 6 bases; unmatched junction bases: 3. CDR3 nucleotide sequence: TGTGCCAGCAGTTTATCCAGCGGGAGGAGCGAGCAGTACTTC. It encodes CASSLSSGRSEQYF.

The rearrangement joins TRBV5-4 to TRBJ2-3, with D possibly matching TRBD2 (5 bases). CDR1 SGHNT and CDR2 YYREEE come from the germline V gene (reference sequence). CDR3 size: 15 residues. The V and J ends lost 4 bases and 6 bases respectively, with 18 bases between them. CDR3 in DNA: TGTGCCAGCAGCCCCGCGGACTCCTACGGGGATACGCAGTATTTT. It is translated as CASSPADSYGDTQYF.

The chain combines TRBV5-1 with TRBJ1-6, with a possible D match to TRBD1 (5 bases). The V gene's germline CDR1 is SGHRS and CDR2 YFSETQ. V dropped 4 bases and J dropped 8 bases, with 16 bases sitting between them. CDR3 size: 15 residues. The CDR3 protein is CASSGTPPGDSPLHF. CDR3 in DNA: TGCGCCAGCAGCGGGACTCCTCCCGGAGATTCACCCCTCCACTTT.

The chain recombines TRBV29-1 with TRBJ2-3; TRBD2 aligns across 7 bases. Trimming at V came to 7 bases and at J to 2 bases, leaving 6 bases not matched to a gene. CDR3 length equals 13 residues. Germline CDR1 and CDR2: SQVTM and ANQGSEA. The CDR3 bases are TGCAGCGCCTCAGGGACTAACACAGATACGCAGTATTTT. This encodes CSASGTNTDTQYF.

With respect to this clone: The same CDR3 arises from other DNA sequences in this sample as well. The rearrangement joins TRBV28 to TRBJ1-2; tentatively, D is TRBD1 (5 bases). Trimming removed 2 bases at V and 4 bases at J, with 5 bases between. The CDR3 runs 12 residues. Germline V gives CDR1 MDHEN, CDR2 SYDVKM. CDR3 nucleotides: TGTGCCAGCAGTTTAAGGGGCTATGGCTACACCTTC. Its translation is CASSLRGYGYTF.

The chain links TRBV6-4 to TRBJ2-3; TRBD2 agrees at 9 bases. The V gene's germline CDR1 is MRHNA and CDR2 SNTAGT. J gave up 0 bases and V 0 bases, and 1 base lay outside the gene matches. CDR3 length: 16 residues. CDR3 amino acids: CASSDSGLASTDTQYF. The CDR3, as DNA: TGTGCCAGCAGTGACTCGGGACTAGCTAGCACAGATACGCAGTATTTT.

The chain carries TRBV3-1 (or the pseudogene TRBV3-2) and TRBJ2-2; 9 nucleotides line up with TRBD2. The trim removed 4 bases at V and 4 bases at J, leaving 7 bases unmatched. Germline V gene sequence: CDR1 LGHDT, CDR2 YNNKEL (reference sequence). This CDR3 region has 16 residues. The CDR3 sequence is CASSPKAGGFTGELFF. The CDR3 nucleotides read TGTGCCAGCAGCCCCAAAGCGGGGGGCTTCACCGGGGAGCTGTTTTTT.

This chain links TRBV9 with TRBJ2-2, with D unclear. V lost 0 bases and J 6 bases, leaving 6 bases between the germline ends. The CDR3 loop spans 13 amino acids. Germline assignment: CDR1 SGDLS and CDR2 YYNGEE. The CDR3 DNA follows: TGTGCCAGCAGCGTAGTCGTTTCCGGGGAGCTGTTTTTT. This sequence encodes CASSVVVSGELFF.

The chain uses TRBV30 and TRBJ1-1; TRBD1 matches 8 bases. Looked up from germline, CDR1 is GTSNPN and CDR2 is SVGIG (reference sequence). Trimming took 5 bases from V and 12 from J; bases not matched to a gene: 11. This CDR3 spans 12 amino acids. CDR3 sequence: CAWGPAGGETFF. CDR3 in DNA: TGTGCCTGGGGTCCAGCAGGGGGCGAAACTTTCTTT. Using reference TRBV30 and TRBJ1-1 for the parts outside the CDR3, the full variable domain is SQTIHQWPATLVQPVGSPLSLECTVEGTSNPNLYWYRQAAGRGLQLLFYSVGIGQISSEVPQNLSASRPQDRQFILSSKKLLLSDSGFYLCAWGPAGGETFFGQGTRLTVV.

V usage is TRBV27 and J usage is TRBJ2-2, with 11 positions matching TRBD2. With 4 bases clipped from V and 4 bases from J, the junction kept 11 bases outside the gene matches. This CDR3 region has 18 residues. In germline, CDR1 is MNHEY, CDR2 SMNVEV (reference sequence). CDR3 residues: CASSSPGLAAMGTGELFF. In DNA, the CDR3 is TGTGCCAGCAGTTCGCCGGGACTAGCGGCCATGGGCACCGGGGAGCTGTTTTTT.

This chain uses TRBV2 with TRBJ1-5; weak D call: TRBD1 (6 bases). This CDR3 spans 15 amino acids. Trimming took 10 bases from V and 5 from J, leaving 21 bases between them. Germline V gene lookup returns CDR1 SNHLY and CDR2 FYNNEI. The chain's CDR3 is CATRGGGGNDQPQHF. The DNA of the CDR3 is TGTGCCACCCGAGGGGGTGGGGGTAATGATCAGCCCCAGCATTTT.

The J gene is TRBJ2-5, the V gene TRBV9; D may be TRBD1 (7 bases). Trimming stripped 4 bases from V and 5 bases from J, with 18 bases between. The CDR3 loop spans 15 amino acids. Germline assignment: CDR1 SGDLS and CDR2 YYNGEE. The CDR3 region has the DNA TGTGCCAGCAGCCCACCGCAGGGGGGCGCGGAGACCCAGTACTTC. This translates into CASSPPQGGAETQYF.

The J gene is TRBJ1-4, the V gene TRBV28; 9 nucleotides match TRBD1. CDR1 and CDR2 from the germline V gene are MDHEN and SYDVKM. CDR3 size: 14 residues. The J segment lost 11 bases and the V segment lost 5 bases, leaving 9 bases of the junction unmatched. DNA for the CDR3: TGTGCCAGCAGTCGGACAGGGGAGGCGGAGAAACTGTTTTTT. Protein product: CASSRTGEAEKLFF.

The CDR3 sequence: CASSQSTPLHF. The CDR3 nucleotides are TGTGCCAGCAGCCAAAGCACACCCCTCCACTTT. The rearrangement links TRBV14 to TRBJ1-6; D ambiguous. Trimming pared 2 bases from V and 11 bases from J, leaving 4 bases between. Germline V gene lookup returns CDR1 SGHDN and CDR2 FVKESK. The CDR3 runs 11 residues.

CDR3 in amino acids: CASSQVVSTDTQYF. CDR3 in DNA: TGCGCCAGCAGCCAAGTAGTTAGTACAGATACGCAGTATTTT. This chain uses TRBV4-1 with TRBJ2-3; D ambiguous. V was clipped by 1 base and J by 3 bases, with 8 bases between them. The germline gives CDR1 MGHRA, CDR2 YSYEKL. The CDR3 spans 14 residues.